This T cell receptor (beta chain) was captured by sequencing in a study of blood T cell repertoires in COVID-19. CDR1 SNHLY and CDR2 FYNNEI come from the germline V gene. V gave up 1 base and J gave up 10 bases, with 8 bases separating them. The length of the CDR3 is 12 residues. Assay used: immunoSEQ multiplex PCR; TCRdb lists only in-frame clones, some missing. The sample lists about 59,000 clones, about 85% occurring once. The sequenced sample consisted of peripheral blood. The source of this sequence is an elderly woman with acute or convalescent COVID-19. The rearrangement uses TRBV2 and TRBJ2-1, with a possible D match to TRBD2 (6 bases). CDR3: CASSEGAGEQFF. The CDR3 DNA follows: TGTGCCAGCAGTGAAGGGGCGGGGGAGCAGTTCTTC.